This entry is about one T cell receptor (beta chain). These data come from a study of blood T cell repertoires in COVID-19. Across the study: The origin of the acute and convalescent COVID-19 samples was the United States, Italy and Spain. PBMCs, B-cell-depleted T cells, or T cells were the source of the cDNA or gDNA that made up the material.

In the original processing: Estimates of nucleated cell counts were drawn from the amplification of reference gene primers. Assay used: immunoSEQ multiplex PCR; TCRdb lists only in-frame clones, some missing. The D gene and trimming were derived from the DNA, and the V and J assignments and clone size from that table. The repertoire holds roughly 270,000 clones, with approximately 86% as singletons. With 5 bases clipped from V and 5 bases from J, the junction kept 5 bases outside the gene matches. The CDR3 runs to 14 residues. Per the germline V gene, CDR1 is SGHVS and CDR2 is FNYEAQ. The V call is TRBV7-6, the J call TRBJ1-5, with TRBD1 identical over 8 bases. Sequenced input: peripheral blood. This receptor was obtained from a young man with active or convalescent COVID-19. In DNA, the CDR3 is TGTGCCAGCAGCAGATACAGGGGGGATCAGCCCCAGCATTTT. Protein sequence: CASSRYRGDQPQHF.